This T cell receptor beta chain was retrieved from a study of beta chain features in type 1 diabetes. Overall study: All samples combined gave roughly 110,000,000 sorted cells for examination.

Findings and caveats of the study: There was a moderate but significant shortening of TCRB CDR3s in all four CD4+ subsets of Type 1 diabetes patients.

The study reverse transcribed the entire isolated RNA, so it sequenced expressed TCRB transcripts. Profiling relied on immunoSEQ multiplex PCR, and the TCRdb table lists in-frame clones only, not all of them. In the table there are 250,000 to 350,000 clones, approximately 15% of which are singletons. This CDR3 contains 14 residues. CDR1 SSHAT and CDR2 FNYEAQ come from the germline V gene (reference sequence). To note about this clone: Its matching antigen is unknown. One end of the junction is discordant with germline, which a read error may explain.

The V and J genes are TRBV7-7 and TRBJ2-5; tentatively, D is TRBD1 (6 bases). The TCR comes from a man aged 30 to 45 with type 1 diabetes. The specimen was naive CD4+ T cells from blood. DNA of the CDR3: TGTGCTAGCAGCCTGGGGACATTCCAAGAGACCCAGTACTTC. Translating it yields CASSLGTFQETQYF.